This T cell receptor beta chain was identified in a study of regulatory T cells in long-lasting Graves disease. Across the study: To qualify as persistent, Graves' disease required over 5 years of antithyroid drugs with positive TSH receptor antibodies. Whole-study findings and limits: Persistent disease was associated with favored TRBV28 usage and with favored use of TRBJ1-2 and TRBJ2-5. Those with persistent disease had in common more public clonotypes (about 2,500) than new patients (around 910).

A note on this clonotype: Its matching antigen is unknown.

The CDR3 extends over 15 amino acids. The V gene lost 4 bases and the J gene lost 2 bases, with 15 bases spanning the gap. Germline CDR1 and CDR2: SGHRS and YFSETQ. Libraries of TCR beta came from iRepertoire HTBI primers plus Arm-PCR of CDR3 regions. TCRdb re-derived calls from the multiplex PCR reads in MiXCR, one entry per CDR3 protein. The sample records about 470,000 distinct CDR3 sequences, around 21% being singletons. Stated time point: persistent/refractory GD, antithyroid drugs over 5 years with positive TRAb. PBMC RNA served as the TCR library source. The material was peripheral blood mononuclear cells (PBMCs), obtained when the disease was refractory, from a patient treated with antithyroid drugs. The receptor was isolated from a female donor with Graves disease. The chain links TRBV5-1 to TRBJ1-1; D ambiguous. CDR3 loop: CASSTDPSINTEAFF. CDR3 DNA: TGCGCCAGCAGCACCGACCCAAGTATTAACACTGAAGCTTTCTTT.